This T cell receptor (beta chain) emerged from a study of regulatory T cells in long-lasting Graves disease. Libraries of TCR beta came from iRepertoire HTBI primers plus Arm-PCR of CDR3 regions. Each CDR3 protein gets one entry after TCRdb re-called the multiplex PCR reads with MiXCR. Of roughly 500,000 distinct CDR3 sequences in the sample, 12% were seen once. Time point noted: newly diagnosed GD, antithyroid drugs for less than 3 months. Generation of the TCR library employed RNA extracted from PBMCs. A further study also used this sample, focusing on T cells in Graves' hyperthyroidism and ophthalmopathy.

The sequenced sample was peripheral blood mononuclear cells (PBMCs), obtained at new diagnosis, from a patient treated with antithyroid drugs. The source is a woman younger than 45 with Graves disease.

This CDR3 reads CSVGRPTDTQYF. The CDR3 nucleotides read TGCAGTGTAGGTCGGCCCACAGATACGCAGTATTTT. The chain is built from TRBV20-1 and TRBJ2-3, with D hard to call. This CDR3 spans 12 amino acids. V lost 7 bases and J lost 2, with 10 bases in between. Germline assignment: CDR1 DFQATT and CDR2 SNEGSKA (reference sequence).